These 20 T cell receptor beta chains were all obtained from the same sample, sequenced in a study of blood T cell repertoires in COVID-19. Clones were sequenced by immunoSEQ multiplex PCR, and TCRdb holds only the in-frame ones, with some missing. The data hold around 310,000 clones, with around 89% observed a single time. Sequenced sample: peripheral blood. These receptors came from a woman between 45 and 60 years old with active or convalescent COVID-19.

This chain links TRBV4-2 with TRBJ2-1; TRBD2 agrees at 11 bases. The CDR3 consists of 17 residues. Unmatched junction bases numbered 11, after V lost 0 bases and J lost 10 bases. CDR1 and CDR2 from the germline V gene are LGHNA and YNFKEQ. CDR3 bases: TGTGCCAGCAGCCAAGAAGGGGTATTAGCGGGAGGGGGAGAGCAGTTCTTC. It specifies CASSQEGVLAGGGEQFF.

The V call is TRBV7-9, the J call TRBJ2-1; unclear D gene. V was cut by 1 base and J by 0 bases, with 13 bases left in between. Germline V gene lookup returns CDR1 SEHNR and CDR2 FQNEAQ (reference sequence). This CDR3 region has 17 residues. CDR3: CASSLGVTKVSYNEQFF. In DNA form, the CDR3 reads TGTGCCAGCAGCTTAGGCGTGACAAAGGTCTCCTACAATGAGCAGTTCTTC.

The chain recombines TRBV30 with TRBJ1-2, with 7 bases fitting TRBD1. The CDR3 covers 13 residues. Germline V CDR1 and CDR2: GTSNPN, SVGIG (reference sequence). Germline trimming cut 3 bases from V and 7 bases from J; bases unmatched to any gene: 8. CDR3 bases: TGTGCCTGGAGAGCCGACAGGGACGGTGGCTACACCTTC. Translated: CAWRADRDGGYTF.

The chain couples TRBV6-2 or TRBV6-3 to TRBJ2-2, with a weak D call TRBD1 (5 bases). CDR1 MNHEY and CDR2 SVGEGT come from the germline V gene. V shed 4 bases and J shed 5 bases, with 11 bases lying between them. This CDR3 comprises 14 residues. DNA for the CDR3: TGTGCCAGCAGTTCATATACAGGAACCGGGGAGCTGTTTTTT. This gives the protein CASSSYTGTGELFF.

The CDR3, as DNA: TGTGCCAGAAGCTTAGACTCCCAGGGGACCCCTGGAAACACCATATATTTT. It is translated as CARSLDSQGTPGNTIYF. This chain joins TRBV7-5 and TRBJ1-3; the D call in the table, TRBD1, was not verified against the DNA. TRBV7-5 corresponds to a pseudogene. The CDR3 spans 17 residues.

This rearrangement joins TRBV25-1 to TRBJ2-5, with D hard to call. The length of the CDR3 is 11 residues. V dropped 4 bases and J dropped 8 bases, with 8 bases sitting between them. Germline V gene data show CDR1 as MGHDK and CDR2 as SYGVNS. The CDR3 sequence is CASSGAFTQYF. CDR3 nucleotide sequence: TGTGCCAGCAGTGGGGCCTTTACCCAGTACTTC.

This clone was observed a single time. The rearrangement joins TRBV9 to TRBJ2-2; TRBD1 aligns across 7 bases. V lost 2 bases to trimming and J lost 2 bases; unmatched junction nucleotides: 9. CDR1 is SGDLS, CDR2 YYNGEE, per germline. This CDR3 is 17 amino acids long. The CDR3 coding sequence is TGTGCCAGCAGCGTGCTACCAGAAGGGGGCAACACCGGGGAGCTGTTTTTT. The encoded protein is CASSVLPEGGNTGELFF.

The genes are TRBV30 and TRBJ1-2, with TRBD1 matching over 11 bases. V lost 4 bases to trimming and J lost 8 bases; unmatched junction nucleotides: 6. The CDR3 extends over 13 amino acids. Germline values: CDR1 GTSNPN, CDR2 SVGIG (reference sequence). CDR3 loop: CAWTIRTGGGYTF. Here the CDR3 DNA reads TGTGCCTGGACTATAAGGACAGGGGGCGGCTACACCTTC.

The V and J genes are TRBV7-9 and TRBJ2-7; a weak D match, TRBD2 (6 bases). V lost 5 bases and J lost 4, with 18 bases in between. The length of the CDR3 is 15 residues. Germline CDR1 and CDR2: SEHNR and FQNEAQ (reference sequence). The CDR3, as DNA: TGTGCCAGCAGCCTACGACTCGGGACTGAGTACGAGCAGTACTTC. Translation: CASSLRLGTEYEQYF.

The chain links TRBV24-1 to TRBJ1-1, with D perhaps matching TRBD1 (5 bases). CDR1 and CDR2 from the germline V gene are KGHDR and SFDVKD. The CDR3 sequence is 16 residues long. V lost 4 bases and J lost 1, with 15 bases in between. CDR3 protein: CATSDPRGGENTEAFF. The CDR3 bases are TGTGCCACCAGTGACCCGCGGGGGGGTGAGAACACTGAAGCTTTCTTT.

The V call is TRBV5-1, the J call TRBJ2-1; 10 nucleotides align to TRBD2. This CDR3 has 15 amino acids. CDR1 and CDR2 (germline): SGHRS, YFSETQ. Unmatched junction bases numbered 4, after V lost 2 bases and J lost 5 bases. The CDR3 DNA sequence: TGCGCCAGCAGCTTAACTAGCGGGGCCAACAATGAGCAGTTCTTC. It is translated as CASSLTSGANNEQFF.

The V call is TRBV5-6, the J call TRBJ1-2, with D unresolved. The germline V gene has CDR1 SGHDT and CDR2 YYEEEE. The V end lost 0 bases, the J end lost 3 bases, and 12 bases lay between the germline ends. The CDR3 is 15 residues long. CDR3 in amino acids: CASSLGPGDYYGYTF. The CDR3 coding sequence is TGTGCCAGCAGCTTGGGACCAGGCGATTACTATGGCTACACCTTC.

The gene calls are TRBV14 and TRBJ1-1; D unclear. Germline CDR1 and CDR2: SGHDN and FVKESK. The CDR3 extends over 13 amino acids. V dropped 2 bases and J dropped 0 bases, with 4 bases sitting between them. The CDR3 DNA reads TGTGCCAGCAGCCAATATATGAACACTGAAGCTTTCTTT. The encoded protein is CASSQYMNTEAFF.

The genes are TRBV5-1 and TRBJ1-4; D not certain. CDR1 is SGHRS, CDR2 YFSETQ, per germline. The CDR3 covers 14 residues. V was shortened by 3 bases and J by 4 bases, with 10 bases between the two germline ends. The CDR3 loop is CASSYGGSNEKLFF. The CDR3 nucleotides read TGCGCCAGCAGCTACGGCGGGAGTAATGAAAAACTGTTTTTT.

The chain carries TRBV25-1 and TRBJ1-5; TRBD1 aligns across 11 bases. V gave up 2 bases and J gave up 4 bases; unmatched junction bases: 10. CDR3 size: 18 residues. Per the germline V gene, CDR1 is MGHDK and CDR2 is SYGVNS. The CDR3 is CASSEAHAGTGGNQPQHF. Here the CDR3 DNA reads TGTGCCAGCAGTGAAGCTCACGCCGGGACAGGGGGAAATCAGCCCCAGCATTTT.

This clone is a singleton in its sample. The V gene is TRBV7-2, the J gene TRBJ2-5; the D gene is possibly TRBD2 (5 bases). CDR3 size: 14 residues. Germline CDR1 reads SGHTA; CDR2 reads FQGNSA. V lost 6 bases and J lost 5, with 16 bases in between. CDR3 coding DNA: TGTGCCAGCAGTAACCTAATTCCGGGGGAGACCCAGTACTTC. Translating it yields CASSNLIPGETQYF. Full variable domain (rest looked up from reference TRBV7-2 and TRBJ2-5): GAGVSQSPSNKVTEKGKDVELRCDPISGHTALYWYRQSLGQGLEFLIYFQGNSAPDKSGLPSDRFSAERTGGSVSTLTIQRTQQEDSAVYLCASSNLIPGETQYFGPGTRLLVL.

The chain couples TRBV7-2 to TRBJ1-5; unclear D gene. There are 15 residues in the CDR3. The germline V gene has CDR1 SGHTA and CDR2 FQGNSA. Trimming removed 2 bases at V and 2 bases at J, with 10 bases between. CDR3 protein: CASSLYQAGNQPQHF. In DNA, the CDR3 is TGTGCCAGCAGCTTATATCAGGCAGGCAATCAGCCCCAGCATTTT.

The CDR3 DNA follows: TGTGCCTGGAGAGCTAAATGGACTAGCGGGGGGGTAAAGGAGACCCAGTACTTC. Translating it yields CAWRAKWTSGGVKETQYF. The V gene is TRBV30, the J gene TRBJ2-5; 15 nucleotides line up with TRBD2. The CDR3 totals 18 residues. Germline V gene lookup returns CDR1 GTSNPN and CDR2 SVGIG (reference sequence). Trimming removed 3 bases from V and 5 bases from J; junction bases left unmatched: 13.

The CDR3 DNA follows: TGTGCCAGTAGTATCAGGGACTCTGGCTACACCTTC. The encoded protein is CASSIRDSGYTF. This chain connects TRBV19 to TRBJ1-2; D might be TRBD1 (5 bases). Trimming removed 3 bases from V and 7 bases from J, with 9 bases in between. The CDR3 totals 12 residues. The V gene's germline CDR1 is LNHDA and CDR2 SQIVND (reference sequence).

The rearrangement joins TRBV27 to TRBJ1-5; D is unclear. Trimming removed 6 bases from V and 2 bases from J, with 11 bases in between. CDR3 length: 14 residues. Germline loops: CDR1 MNHEY, CDR2 SMNVEV (reference sequence). The CDR3 loop is CASSLAGRNQPQHF. For the CDR3, the DNA is TGTGCCAGCAGCCTCGCGGGTCGCAATCAGCCCCAGCATTTT.